These 15 T cell receptor beta chains originate from one sample sequenced in a study of naive and memory T cell subsets. Both TRBC1 and TRBC2 were covered by a beta constant-region primer of two equimolar oligonucleotides. Four rounds of PCR amplified the ligated cDNA using nested alpha and beta constant-region primers plus SP2. TCRdb redid the calling of the UMI-ligation and nested PCR reads with MiXCR, one entry per CDR3 protein. The sample lists 3,500 to 5,500 distinct CDR3 sequences, around 5.5% seen once, with around 26% in the top ten. The sample taken for sequencing was effector memory CD8+ T cells from blood. Specified subset: effector memory, CD45RA- CD27-. The source of these receptors is a human donor in good health.

This clonotype was observed at least ten times. The V gene is TRBV6-4, the J gene TRBJ2-1, with 8 positions matching TRBD1. This CDR3 spans 14 amino acids. Germline V CDR1 and CDR2: MRHNA, SNTAGT. With 8 bases clipped from V and 3 bases from J, the junction kept 6 bases outside the gene matches. For the CDR3, the DNA is TGTGCCAGCTCTAGGACAGGGAACTACAATGAGCAGTTCTTC. Protein sequence: CASSRTGNYNEQFF.

This clonotype appeared many times. This chain uses TRBV7-8 with TRBJ1-5; D remains ambiguous. The germline CDR1 and CDR2 sequences are SGHVS and FQNEAQ. V was shortened by 2 bases and J by 6 bases, with 23 bases between the two germline ends. This CDR3 spans 18 amino acids. CDR3 loop: CASSLSLGRATFSQPQHF. In nucleotides, the CDR3 is TGTGCCAGCAGCTTAAGTCTAGGTCGGGCGACATTCAGTCAGCCCCAGCATTTT.

Judged by abundance, this clonotype is medium-sized. The gene calls are TRBV24-1 and TRBJ2-1; tentative D call: TRBD2 (5 bases). There are 15 residues in the CDR3. Trimming stripped 0 bases from V and 9 bases from J, with 14 bases between. Germline V gene lookup returns CDR1 KGHDR and CDR2 SFDVKD. The CDR3 DNA follows: TGTGCCACCAGTGATTTGCAATTCGAAGGAGGTGAGCAGTTCTTC. Translating it yields CATSDLQFEGGEQFF.

This clonotype was recorded at least ten times. The chain recombines TRBV6-2 or TRBV6-3 with TRBJ2-5; possibly TRBD2 for D (6 bases). The CDR3 is 14 residues long. Germline-derived CDR1 and CDR2 are MNHEY and SVGEGT. V dropped 7 bases and J dropped 1 base, with 13 bases sitting between them. Here the CDR3 reads CASTPRDFQETQYF. The CDR3 DNA sequence: TGTGCCAGCACCCCCCGGGACTTCCAAGAGACCCAGTACTTC.

This clonotype is labeled medium-sized. The chain joins TRBV9 to TRBJ1-4; tentative D call: TRBD1 (6 bases). CDR3 size: 15 residues. The V end lost 0 bases, the J end lost 7 bases, and 13 bases lay between the germline ends. CDR1 is SGDLS and CDR2 is YYNGEE in the germline V gene. CDR3 loop: CASSVGGGGIEKLFF. The CDR3 DNA is TGTGCCAGCAGCGTAGGAGGGGGAGGAATTGAAAAACTGTTTTTT. The entire variable domain, with the rest obtained from reference TRBV9 and TRBJ1-4, is as follows: DSGVTQTPKHLITATGQRVTLRCSPRSGDLSVYWYQQSLDQGLQFLIQYYNGEERAKGNILERFSAQQFPDLHSELNLSSLELGDSALYFCASSVGGGGIEKLFFGSGTQLSVL.

This clonotype is labeled as medium-sized. The rearrangement joins TRBV27 to TRBJ1-2; D remains unclear. The CDR3 consists of 15 residues. Germline lookup yields CDR1 MNHEY and CDR2 SMNVEV (reference sequence). Trimming cost V 2 bases and J 8 bases, with 18 bases left between them. This CDR3 reads CASSLRFAASIGYTF. CDR3 in DNA: TGTGCCAGCAGTTTAAGGTTTGCAGCTTCCATAGGCTACACCTTC.

This clonotype was seen ten or more times. The rearrangement uses TRBV27 and TRBJ2-3; D call uncertain. Germline values: CDR1 MNHEY, CDR2 SMNVEV (reference sequence). V was trimmed by 5 bases and J by 6 bases, leaving 9 bases between them. This CDR3 spans 12 amino acids. The CDR3 region has the DNA TGTGCCAGCAGTACCCCCACGGATACGCAGTATTTT. It is translated as CASSTPTDTQYF.

This clonotype was observed at least ten times. The chain recombines TRBV2 with TRBJ1-4; D gene uncertain. From germline, CDR1 is SNHLY and CDR2 FYNNEI. This CDR3 is built from 15 residues. V was trimmed by 6 bases and J by 0 bases, leaving 11 bases between them. The CDR3 nucleotides are TGTGCCAGCAGAGAACGGACGTCAACTAATGAAAAACTGTTTTTT. This encodes CASRERTSTNEKLFF.

In its sample, this clonotype is medium-sized (0.01 to 0.1%). An end of the junction does not agree with germline; a read error may underlie this. The CDR3 protein is CATNGDGEIF. CDR3 coding DNA: TGTGCCACCAATGGGGACGGCGAGATCTTC. This chain joins TRBV24-1 and TRBJ2-7; possibly TRBD1 or TRBD2 for D (5 bases each). Per the germline V gene, CDR1 is KGHDR and CDR2 is SFDVKD. This CDR3 has 10 residues.

By its share, this clonotype is medium-sized. The genes are TRBV7-9 and TRBJ2-7, with D possibly called TRBD1 or TRBD2 (6 bases each). The CDR3 spans 16 residues. Trimming left V 1 base short and J 0 bases short, with 13 bases between. From germline, CDR1 is SEHNR and CDR2 FQNEAQ (reference sequence). The CDR3 spells CASSLGGGLSSYEQYF. The DNA of the CDR3 is TGTGCCAGCAGCTTAGGAGGGGGACTCAGCTCCTACGAGCAGTACTTC. Drawing the rest from reference TRBV7-9 and TRBJ2-7, the complete variable domain is DTGVSQNPRHKITKRGQNVTFRCDPISEHNRLYWYRQTLGQGPEFLTYFQNEAQLEKSRLLSDRFSAERPKGSFSTLEIQRTEQGDSAMYLCASSLGGGLSSYEQYFGPGTRLTVT.

By sample fraction, this clonotype is large. This sequence joins TRBV29-1 and TRBJ2-1; 11 bases fit TRBD2. The CDR3 spans 15 residues. Trimming at V came to 6 bases and at J to 1 base, leaving 5 bases not matched to a gene. In germline, CDR1 is SQVTM, CDR2 ANQGSEA. In DNA form, the CDR3 reads TGCAGCGTCACTGGACTAGCGGGTTCCTACAATGAGCAGTTCTTC. Residues: CSVTGLAGSYNEQFF.

A remark on this clonotype: As the CDR3 is not closed by the conserved phenylalanine or tryptophan, this likely results from a read error. The DNA is omitted, as the CDR3 cannot be located on it reliably, and the CDR3 follows TCRdb's listing. The V gene is TRBV20-1, the J gene TRBJ2-5; the DNA was not compared with TRBD1, the D call given in the table. Both ends counted, the CDR3 spans 14 residues. CDR1 is DFQATT, CDR2 SNEGSKA, per germline (reference sequence). This CDR3 reads CSARSTGGGETQDG.

This clonotype is large in the sample. The rearrangement uses TRBV11-3 and TRBJ2-1; 11 positions match TRBD2. The CDR3 totals 15 residues. V shed 10 bases, J shed 0 bases, and the junction held 5 bases outside the gene matches. Germline CDR1 and CDR2: SGHNT and YENEEA. The CDR3 DNA sequence: TGTGCCATAATAGCGGGAGGGGCCTCCTACAATGAGCAGTTCTTC. Translating it yields CAIIAGGASYNEQFF.

This clonotype was counted ten times or more. The V and J genes are TRBV6-5 and TRBJ1-1, with TRBD1 as a possible D gene (6 bases). The CDR3 is made up of 14 amino acids. V lost 1 base and J 1 base, leaving 7 bases between the germline ends. Germline CDR1 reads MNHEY; CDR2 reads SVGAGI. The CDR3 sequence: CASSYLDRNTEAFF. Here the CDR3 DNA reads TGTGCCAGCAGTTACTTGGACAGGAACACTGAAGCTTTCTTT.

This clonotype was seen at least ten times. V and J are TRBV4-1 and TRBJ2-1; D possibly corresponds to TRBD1 (6 bases). The CDR3 totals 16 residues. V dropped 6 bases and J dropped 0 bases, with 15 bases sitting between them. The germline V gene has CDR1 MGHRA and CDR2 YSYEKL. CDR3 nucleotide sequence: TGCGCCAGCAGAAACAGGGACACCGGCTCCTACAATGAGCAGTTCTTC. Translated: CASRNRDTGSYNEQFF.